Listed below are T cell receptor beta chains from one sample, sequenced in a study of metastatic and nonmetastatic thyroid tumors. TCRdb used MiXCR to call clones anew from the PCR reads. The sample contains about 93,000 clones, about 12% of which appear only once. The source material was blood. The receptors stem from a female donor with papillary thyroid cancer or a benign thyroid nodule (not recorded which). Some clones in this sample may be carry-over from other donors' samples. Both conserved end residues are part of each CDR3. D genes are given only for firm matches. Where a row states a size, it is once, few, many or the class of an expanded clone; other rows omit it.

d_call: TRBD1
j_call: TRBJ2-3
clone_size: many
v_call: TRBV6-2/TRBV6-3
cdr3_nt: TGTGCCAGCAGTCCCCCTTCCGGACAGGGAACAGATACGCAGTATTTT
cdr3_aa: CASSPPSGQGTDTQYF

d_call: NA
j_call: TRBJ1-1
clone_size: many
v_call: TRBV5-1
cdr3_nt: TGCGCCAGCAGCTTGACCCTTTCAGCGAAAAACACTGAAGCTTTCTTT
cdr3_aa: CASSLTLSAKNTEAFF

d_call: NA
j_call: TRBJ1-1
clone_size: many
v_call: TRBV7-2
cdr3_nt: TGTGCCAGCAGCTATCAGGGGATCTCTGAAGCTTTCTTT
cdr3_aa: CASSYQGISEAFF

d_call: NA
j_call: TRBJ2-7
clone_size: NA
v_call: TRBV7-2
cdr3_nt: TGTGCCAGCAGCCCACAGGGCTGGGTCTACGAGCAGTACTTC
cdr3_aa: CASSPQGWVYEQYF

d_call: NA
j_call: TRBJ2-7
clone_size: NA
v_call: TRBV6-1
cdr3_nt: TGTGCCAGCAGACCGGCCGGCTACGAGCAGTACTTC
cdr3_aa: CASRPAGYEQYF

d_call: TRBD1
j_call: TRBJ2-7
clone_size: many
v_call: TRBV28
cdr3_nt: TGTGCCAGCAGAGGCGGACAGGGTTTACCGCAGTACTTC
cdr3_aa: CASRGGQGLPQYF

d_call: TRBD1
j_call: TRBJ1-6
clone_size: many
v_call: TRBV5-4
cdr3_nt: TGTGCCAGCAGCCCGGGACAGGGGGCTTCACCCCTCCACTTT
cdr3_aa: CASSPGQGASPLHF

d_call: NA
j_call: TRBJ1-4
clone_size: many
v_call: TRBV4-2
cdr3_nt: TGTGCCAGCAGCCCCACCCCGGGTGCTAATGAAAAACTGTTTTTT
cdr3_aa: CASSPTPGANEKLFF

d_call: TRBD1
j_call: TRBJ1-2
clone_size: many
v_call: TRBV6-1
cdr3_nt: TGTGCCAGCAGTCACGACAGGGGCGGCTATGGCTACACCTTC
cdr3_aa: CASSHDRGGYGYTF

d_call: TRBD2
j_call: TRBJ2-1
clone_size: many
v_call: TRBV20-1
cdr3_nt: TGCAGTGCTAGTTTCGGGACTAGCGGGAGTAAAACCTACAATGAGCAGTTCTTC
cdr3_aa: CSASFGTSGSKTYNEQFF

d_call: NA
j_call: TRBJ2-5
clone_size: many
v_call: TRBV6-1
cdr3_nt: TGTGCCAGCACTTTCTCACAGGGCGGGGAGACCCAGTACTTC
cdr3_aa: CASTFSQGGETQYF

d_call: TRBD1
j_call: TRBJ2-1
clone_size: many
v_call: TRBV5-1
cdr3_nt: TGCGCCAGCAGCCAGGGACAGGGGTCTGGCAATGAGCAGTTCTTC
cdr3_aa: CASSQGQGSGNEQFF

d_call: NA
j_call: TRBJ1-4
clone_size: many
v_call: TRBV6-5
cdr3_nt: TGTGCCAGCAGTTACTCCGGAGGGTTTGAAAAACTGTTTTTT
cdr3_aa: CASSYSGGFEKLFF

d_call: NA
j_call: TRBJ1-4
clone_size: many
v_call: TRBV7-9
cdr3_nt: TGTGCCAGCAGCCCGGGATCTCTGAAGGACGAAAAACTGTTTTTT
cdr3_aa: CASSPGSLKDEKLFF

d_call: TRBD1
j_call: TRBJ1-6
clone_size: NA
v_call: TRBV7-3
cdr3_nt: TGTGCCAGCAGCTCCCCTGGACAGGGAAACTTT
cdr3_aa: CASSSPGQGNF

d_call: NA
j_call: TRBJ2-5
clone_size: many
v_call: TRBV5-1
cdr3_nt: TGCGCCAGCAGCTTGAGGAGGGGGGCACTACAAGAGACCCAGTACTTC
cdr3_aa: CASSLRRGALQETQYF

d_call: NA
j_call: TRBJ1-2
clone_size: NA
v_call: TRBV4-1
cdr3_nt: TGCGCCAGCAGCCTAGCGGGGGCTGGCGGCTACACCTTC
cdr3_aa: CASSLAGAGGYTF

d_call: TRBD1
j_call: TRBJ2-7
clone_size: many
v_call: TRBV7-2
cdr3_nt: TGTGCCAGCAGTCTTAACACAGGGGGCGCCTACGAGCAGTACTTC
cdr3_aa: CASSLNTGGAYEQYF

d_call: NA
j_call: TRBJ2-1
clone_size: many
v_call: TRBV11-3
cdr3_nt: TGTGCCAGCAGCTCCGGGAGTGGGGGCTATGGTGAGCAGTTCTTC
cdr3_aa: CASSSGSGGYGEQFF

d_call: TRBD1
j_call: TRBJ2-1
clone_size: few
v_call: TRBV7-9
cdr3_nt: TGTGCCAGCAGCCCCAGGGACAGTCTTGGCAATGAGCAGTTCTTC
cdr3_aa: CASSPRDSLGNEQFF

d_call: NA
j_call: TRBJ1-1
clone_size: many
v_call: TRBV28
cdr3_nt: TGTGCCAGCAGCCCTAACACTGAAGCTTTCTTT
cdr3_aa: CASSPNTEAFF

d_call: NA
j_call: TRBJ1-4
clone_size: many
v_call: TRBV4-1
cdr3_nt: TGCGCCAGCAGCCAAGATAATGCAGGGAGCGAAAAACTGTTTTTT
cdr3_aa: CASSQDNAGSEKLFF

d_call: TRBD1
j_call: TRBJ1-2
clone_size: many
v_call: TRBV7-9
cdr3_nt: TGTGCCAGCAGCCCTAGGACAGGGTGGTACGGCTACACCTTC
cdr3_aa: CASSPRTGWYGYTF

d_call: NA
j_call: TRBJ2-7
clone_size: many
v_call: TRBV2
cdr3_nt: TGTGCCAGCAGTGATGGGGAACCCAAACTAGCAGATGAATACGAGCAGTACTTC
cdr3_aa: CASSDGEPKLADEYEQYF

d_call: NA
j_call: TRBJ1-4
clone_size: many
v_call: TRBV5-1
cdr3_nt: TGCGCCAGCAGCACGGGGCTAATCGGCGAAAAACTGTTTTTT
cdr3_aa: CASSTGLIGEKLFF

d_call: NA
j_call: TRBJ2-7
clone_size: many
v_call: TRBV5-6
cdr3_nt: TGTGCCAGCAGCCTGAGGATGGGGGCCTACGAGCAGTACTTC
cdr3_aa: CASSLRMGAYEQYF

d_call: TRBD1
j_call: TRBJ2-1
clone_size: NA
v_call: TRBV6-1
cdr3_nt: TGTGCCAGCAGTCGAGTCAGGACAGGGGGTTACAATGAGCAGTTCTTC
cdr3_aa: CASSRVRTGGYNEQFF

d_call: NA
j_call: TRBJ1-4
clone_size: many
v_call: TRBV28
cdr3_nt: TGTGCCAGCAGTCCCGGGACCCTGCCGTTTTTT
cdr3_aa: CASSPGTLPFF

d_call: NA
j_call: TRBJ1-6
clone_size: many
v_call: TRBV25-1
cdr3_nt: TGTGCCAGCACCGGAGGGGAGAATTCACCCCTCCACTTT
cdr3_aa: CASTGGENSPLHF

d_call: NA
j_call: TRBJ1-1
clone_size: many
v_call: TRBV19
cdr3_nt: TGTGCCAGTAGTACAGCGACAGGAATGAACACTGAAGCTTTCTTT
cdr3_aa: CASSTATGMNTEAFF

d_call: NA
j_call: TRBJ2-1
clone_size: many
v_call: TRBV11-2
cdr3_nt: TGTGCCAGCAGCCCCCAGACGGCCTTCAATGAGCAGTTCTTC
cdr3_aa: CASSPQTAFNEQFF

d_call: TRBD1
j_call: TRBJ2-7
clone_size: many
v_call: TRBV11-2
cdr3_nt: TGCGCCAGCAGCCCAGGGGGTTGGGTTTCCTACGAGCAGTACTTC
cdr3_aa: CASSPGGWVSYEQYF

d_call: TRBD2
j_call: TRBJ2-3
clone_size: NA
v_call: TRBV30
cdr3_nt: TGTGCCTGGAGTGTAACTAGCGGGAGCACAGATACGCAGTATTTT
cdr3_aa: CAWSVTSGSTDTQYF

d_call: NA
j_call: TRBJ2-3
clone_size: many
v_call: TRBV2
cdr3_nt: TGTGCCAGCAGCGTTCTGACTTACACCCGCACAGATACGCAGTATTTT
cdr3_aa: CASSVLTYTRTDTQYF

d_call: NA
j_call: TRBJ2-3
clone_size: many
v_call: TRBV11-2
cdr3_nt: TGTGCCAGCAGCTGGCAGTTTAGCACAGATACGCAGTATTTT
cdr3_aa: CASSWQFSTDTQYF

d_call: NA
j_call: TRBJ1-1
clone_size: many
v_call: TRBV19
cdr3_nt: TGTGCCAGTAGTTTACGGGACACTGAAGCTTTCTTT
cdr3_aa: CASSLRDTEAFF

d_call: TRBD1
j_call: TRBJ2-1
clone_size: many
v_call: TRBV5-1
cdr3_nt: TGCGCCAGCAGCTTGGCGGGACAGGGGGGCAATGAGCAGTTCTTC
cdr3_aa: CASSLAGQGGNEQFF

d_call: TRBD1
j_call: TRBJ2-1
clone_size: few
v_call: TRBV28
cdr3_nt: TGTGCCAGCATCTTCGGGACAGGGCGTAAGAATGAGCAGTTCTTC
cdr3_aa: CASIFGTGRKNEQFF

d_call: NA
j_call: TRBJ2-7
clone_size: many
v_call: TRBV2
cdr3_nt: TGTGCCAGCAGTGAGATCCGATCCTCCTACGAGCAGTACTTC
cdr3_aa: CASSEIRSSYEQYF

d_call: TRBD1
j_call: TRBJ2-2
clone_size: many
v_call: TRBV19
cdr3_nt: TGTGCCAGTAGTAGGGGACAGGGGGCGAACACCGGGGAGCTGTTTTTT
cdr3_aa: CASSRGQGANTGELFF

d_call: NA
j_call: TRBJ2-7
clone_size: NA
v_call: TRBV30
cdr3_nt: TGTGCCTGGAGTGCGGCTCAGGGAGTAGGGTACGAGCAGTACTTC
cdr3_aa: CAWSAAQGVGYEQYF